The clone carrying this TCR beta chain was detected many times. The CDR3 consists of 19 residues. Germline CDR1 reads SGDLS; CDR2 reads YYNGEE. The V end was cut by 0 bases, the J end by 4 bases, with 25 bases between. After constant-region reverse-primer amplification, full-length variable regions underwent semi-nested PCR with Nested Universal Primer A. In TCRdb, the 5' RACE reads were re-called with MiXCR into one record per CDR3 protein. The table shows tens of thousands of distinct CDR3 sequences, with roughly 28% occurring only once. The source is a female donor with breast cancer. The sample comprised naive CD4+ T cells sorted from blood. The subset: naive CD4+ T cells, CD4+CD45RA+CD25-. The chain has TRBV9 and TRBJ1-2; no clear D. The CDR3 spells CASSVGKGTRGGWGYGYTF. CDR3 DNA: TGTGCCAGCAGCGTAGGAAAAGGAACACGTGGAGGCTGGGGCTATGGCTACACCTTC.